The entry that follows covers one TCR beta chain sequence. CDR3 size: 17 residues. The entry originates in a study of CD8 T cells in Susac syndrome. Random-hexamer reverse transcription was applied to about 0.5 to 1 ug RNA. TCRdb called the immunoSEQ multiplex PCR reads again in MiXCR, with one record for every CDR3 protein. The sample yields 200,000 or so distinct CDR3 sequences, 90% to 95% seen once. The sequenced target, TCR beta, came from blood CD8+ and CD4+ T cells. This clonotype was sampled from a human donor with multiple sclerosis. The chain is built from TRBV21-1 and TRBJ2-7; the table's D call of TRBD1 was not tested on the DNA. TRBV21-1 represents a pseudogene. The sample was CD4+ T cells from PBMCs. The CDR3: CASSPQRGPPFLYEQYF. The CDR3, as DNA: TGTGCCAGCAGCCCCCAGCGGGGGCCTCCCTTTCTTTACGAGCAGTACTTC.